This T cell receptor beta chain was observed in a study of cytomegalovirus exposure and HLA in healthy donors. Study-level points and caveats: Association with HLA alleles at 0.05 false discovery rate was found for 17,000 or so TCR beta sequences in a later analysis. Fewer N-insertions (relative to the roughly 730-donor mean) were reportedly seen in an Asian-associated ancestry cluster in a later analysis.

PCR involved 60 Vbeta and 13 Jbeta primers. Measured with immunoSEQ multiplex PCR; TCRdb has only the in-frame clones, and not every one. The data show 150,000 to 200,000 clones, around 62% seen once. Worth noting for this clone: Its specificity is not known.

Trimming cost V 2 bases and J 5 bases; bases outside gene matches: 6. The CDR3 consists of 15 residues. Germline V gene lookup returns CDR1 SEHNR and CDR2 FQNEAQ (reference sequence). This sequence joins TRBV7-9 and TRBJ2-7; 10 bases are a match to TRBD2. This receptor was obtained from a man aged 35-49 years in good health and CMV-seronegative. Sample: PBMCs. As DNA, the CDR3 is TGTGCCAGCAGCTTAACTAGCGGGATTTCCAACGAGCAGTACTTC. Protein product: CASSLTSGISNEQYF.